These 2 T cell receptor beta chains originate from one sample sequenced in a study of Ad26.COV2.S vaccination and SARS-CoV-2 variants. The data were produced by immunoSEQ multiplex PCR, yet TCRdb's version contains in-frame clones alone and is incomplete. The sample lists some 180,000 clones, approximately 88% occurring once. The sequencing here drew on peripheral blood, taken after recovery from COVID-19. All receptors come from a human donor who had recovered from COVID-19.

This rearrangement joins TRBV5-6 to TRBJ2-1; D uncertain. This CDR3 region has 10 residues. From germline, CDR1 is SGHDT and CDR2 YYEEEE. The V gene lost 4 bases and the J gene lost 9 bases, with 5 bases spanning the gap. The CDR3 region has the DNA TGTGCCAGCAGCGAAGGTGAGCAGTTCTTC. This gives the protein CASSEGEQFF. The full variable domain, completed using reference TRBV5-6 and TRBJ2-1, is DAGVTQSPTHLIKTRGQQVTLRCSPKSGHDTVSWYQQALGQGPQFIFQYYEEEERQRGNFPDRFSGHQFPNYSSELNVNALLLGDSALYLCASSEGEQFFGPGTRLTVL.

About this clone: This sample includes further DNA sequences coding for the same CDR3. This chain connects TRBV5-1 to TRBJ1-3; D is undetermined. Trimming removed 4 bases at V and 1 base at J, with 9 bases between. The CDR3 sequence is 14 residues long. Per germline, CDR1 SGHRS and CDR2 YFSETQ. The CDR3 DNA follows: TGCGCCAGCAGCCCGGATGGATCTGGAAACACCATATATTTT. Translated, it gives CASSPDGSGNTIYF.